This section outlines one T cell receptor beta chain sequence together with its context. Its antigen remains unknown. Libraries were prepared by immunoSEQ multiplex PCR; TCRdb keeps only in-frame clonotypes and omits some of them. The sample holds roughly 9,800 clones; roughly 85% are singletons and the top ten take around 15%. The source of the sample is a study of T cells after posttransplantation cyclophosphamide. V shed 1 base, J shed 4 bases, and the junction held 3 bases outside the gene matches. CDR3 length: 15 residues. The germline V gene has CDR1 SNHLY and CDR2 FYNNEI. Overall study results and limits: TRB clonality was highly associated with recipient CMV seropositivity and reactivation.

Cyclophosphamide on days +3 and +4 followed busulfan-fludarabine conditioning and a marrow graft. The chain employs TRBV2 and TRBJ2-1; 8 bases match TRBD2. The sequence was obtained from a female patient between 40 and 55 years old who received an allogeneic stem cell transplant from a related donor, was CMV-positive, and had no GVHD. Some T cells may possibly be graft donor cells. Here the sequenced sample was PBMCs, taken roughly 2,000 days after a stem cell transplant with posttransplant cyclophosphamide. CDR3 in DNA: TGTGCCAGCAGTGAAGGCGGGGGGCCATACAATGAGCAGTTCTTC. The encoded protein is CASSEGGGPYNEQFF.